Shown below are 2 T cell receptor beta chains from a single sample sequenced in a study of shared clonotypes between healthy human individuals (dated by TCRdb to 2018 to 2020). CD8 naive samples were CD45RO-negative cells positively selected for CCR7, giving a CD45RA+CCR7+ population that excluded TemRA cells. The library was prepared using the immunoSEQ multiplex PCR assay. The immuneACCESS repertoire file appears here via TCRdb, limited to in-frame rearrangements. These files lack a portion of the clones; in checked studies, under half of the deficit traces to unresolved V genes, and the cause of the others is not known. Recorded for this sample are some 2.1 million clones; 80% to 95% of them occurred a single time. The biggest ten clones account for about 1.7% of the sample. The sequencing sample was made of naive CD8+ T cells from PBMCs. In light of the paper, this sample's cell subset or site label describes: CD45RA+CCR7+. The receptor source for this set is a man aged 18 to 30 in good health. Some clones in this sample may be carry-over from other donors' samples.

The rearrangement joins TRBV7-2 to TRBJ2-7; D might be TRBD1 (5 bases). This CDR3 comprises 13 residues. CDR1 and CDR2 (germline): SGHTA, FQGNSA. V shed 4 bases and J shed 3 bases, with 10 bases lying between them. CDR3 nucleotide sequence: TGTGCCAGCAGCTCGTACAGGTTCTACGAGCAGTACTTC. Translated, it gives CASSSYRFYEQYF.

The rearrangement links TRBV2 to TRBJ1-1; D remains ambiguous. This CDR3 spans 15 amino acids. The V end lost 10 bases, the J end lost 5 bases, and 23 bases lay between the germline ends. Per the germline V gene, CDR1 is SNHLY and CDR2 is FYNNEI. CDR3 protein: CANPVRGSDGTEAFF. In nucleotides, the CDR3 is TGTGCCAACCCAGTGAGAGGTTCGGATGGAACTGAAGCTTTCTTT. The whole variable domain, remainder taken from reference TRBV2 and TRBJ1-1, is EPEVTQTPSHQVTQMGQEVILRCVPISNHLYFYWYRQILGQKVEFLVSFYNNEISEKSEIFDDQFSVERPDGSNFTLKIRSTKLEDSAMYFCANPVRGSDGTEAFFGQGTRLTVV.